This T cell receptor (beta chain) comes out of a study of cytomegalovirus exposure and HLA in healthy donors. Study-wide context: Caucasian-associated ancestry cluster membership applied to less than 85% of 398 genotyped donors. General study points: A cluster of highly shared sequence variants was likely a sequencing artifact. In a later analysis, HLA-associated TCR beta chains were more clonally expanded than equally common others. Whilst most TCR sequences proved rare, a subset of public TCRs occurred across many donors.

About this clone itself: Its antigen is unknown.

Vbeta (60) and Jbeta (13) primers were used in the PCR. Assay: immunoSEQ multiplex PCR; the TCRdb copy retains only in-frame clones and omits some. The table lists fewer than 200,000 clones, 65% to 85% of them singletons. Germline CDR1 and CDR2: LNHNV and YYDKDF (reference sequence). The CDR3 spans 14 residues. V gave up 5 bases and J gave up 0 bases; unmatched junction bases: 3. V is TRBV15 and J is TRBJ1-2; TRBD1 aligns across 7 bases. Input material: PBMCs. This sequence originates from a woman in her forties or fifties in good health and CMV-seropositive. Written as DNA, the CDR3 is TGTGCCACCAGCGGACAGGCCACTAACTATGGCTACACCTTC. It codes for CATSGQATNYGYTF.